The 22 T cell receptor beta chains given below trace back to one sample, sequenced in a study of T cell responses to AZD1222 COVID-19 vaccine. Assay used: immunoSEQ multiplex PCR; TCRdb lists only in-frame clones, some missing. The sample includes about 130,000 clones, 93% of them seen just once. Sequencing used peripheral blood, obtained on day 0 of AZD1222 vaccination. Every receptor here comes from an adult in good health.

J is TRBJ2-7 and V is TRBV5-1, with D hard to call. The CDR3 extends over 14 amino acids. Looked up from germline, CDR1 is SGHRS and CDR2 is YFSETQ. Deletions cut 9 bases from V and 1 base from J, with 17 bases between. CDR3 amino acids: CATRRETRSYEQYF. The CDR3 nucleotides are TGCGCCACCCGGCGAGAGACTCGTTCCTACGAGCAGTACTTC.

The gene calls are TRBV7-4 and TRBJ2-1; 10 bases line up with TRBD2. The CDR3 contains 20 residues. The germline V gene has CDR1 SGHVT and CDR2 SQSDAQ. Losses at the gene ends were 3 bases for V and 8 bases for J; bases not matched to a gene: 22. The chain's CDR3 is CASSLVDWTSGNPPSDEQFF. The CDR3 bases are TGTGCCAGCAGCTTGGTAGATTGGACTAGCGGTAATCCCCCGTCAGATGAGCAGTTCTTC.

The rearrangement uses TRBV2 and TRBJ2-3; 14 nucleotides match TRBD2. Germline-derived CDR1 and CDR2 are SNHLY and FYNNEI. The CDR3 extends over 17 amino acids. The J segment lost 4 bases and the V segment lost 4 bases, leaving 7 bases of the junction unmatched. The CDR3 reads CASSGGLAGVGSDTQYF. In DNA form, the CDR3 reads TGTGCCAGCAGTGGGGGACTAGCGGGAGTAGGGTCAGATACGCAGTATTTT.

This clone was seen repeatedly, ten times or more. The chain is built from TRBV7-9 and TRBJ2-5; 7 bases fit TRBD2. The trim removed 1 base at V and 3 bases at J, leaving 5 bases unmatched. Germline V gives CDR1 SEHNR, CDR2 FQNEAQ (reference sequence). CDR3 size: 15 residues. Written as DNA, the CDR3 is TGTGCCAGCAGCTTAGTATTGGGACTAAAAGAGACCCAGTACTTC. It is translated as CASSLVLGLKETQYF. The complete variable domain, with remaining parts taken from reference TRBV7-9 and TRBJ2-5, reads DTGVSQNPRHKITKRGQNVTFRCDPISEHNRLYWYRQTLGQGPEFLTYFQNEAQLEKSRLLSDRFSAERPKGSFSTLEIQRTEQGDSAMYLCASSLVLGLKETQYFGPGTRLLVL.

The gene calls are TRBV3-1 (or the pseudogene TRBV3-2) and TRBJ2-5, with 7 bases fitting TRBD1. Germline V gene data show CDR1 as LGHDT and CDR2 as YNNKEL (reference sequence). The CDR3 spans 14 residues. The V gene end was trimmed by 4 bases and the J gene end by 3 bases; junction bases not matched to a gene: 5. Written as DNA, the CDR3 is TGTGCCAGCAGCCCCCGGGACAGAAAAGAGACCCAGTACTTC. This sequence encodes CASSPRDRKETQYF.

The chain combines TRBV19 with TRBJ1-3; D remains ambiguous. Trimming cost V 5 bases and J 0 bases, with 8 bases left between them. The CDR3 runs to 14 residues. Per germline, CDR1 LNHDA and CDR2 SQIVND (reference sequence). For the CDR3, the DNA is TGTGCCAGTAGTCGAGGAGGCTCTGGAAACACCATATATTTT. This codes for CASSRGGSGNTIYF.

In DNA form, the CDR3 reads TGTGCCAGTAGCCCATGGGAGAACACTGAAGCTTTCTTT. Protein product: CASSPWENTEAFF. The chain recombines TRBV19 with TRBJ1-1; D is ambiguous. V was shortened by 6 bases and J by 1 base, with 9 bases between the two germline ends. Germline V CDR1 and CDR2: LNHDA, SQIVND (reference sequence). This CDR3 is 13 amino acids long. Complete variable domain (other parts from reference TRBV19 and TRBJ1-1): DGGITQSPKYLFRKEGQNVTLSCEQNLNHDAMYWYRQDPGQGLRLIYYSQIVNDFQKGDIAEGYSVSREKKESFPLTVTSAQKNPTAFYLCASSPWENTEAFFGQGTRLTVV.

The chain uses TRBV12-3 or TRBV12-4 and TRBJ2-7, with a tentative D call TRBD1 (6 bases). V lost 5 bases and J 2 bases, leaving 10 bases between the germline ends. The CDR3 loop spans 13 amino acids. Written as DNA, the CDR3 is TGTGCCAGCAGTGCAGGGGACCCCTACGAGCAGTACTTC. Translated: CASSAGDPYEQYF.

J is TRBJ1-6 and V is TRBV19; TRBD1 might be the D (6 bases). Trimming removed 6 bases at V and 7 bases at J, with 13 bases between. Germline CDR1 LNHDA, CDR2 SQIVND (reference sequence). CDR3 size: 14 residues. The CDR3 loop reads CASRTGTPNSPLHF. The CDR3 coding sequence is TGTGCCAGTAGGACCGGGACACCGAATTCACCCCTCCACTTT. The full variable domain, in which reference TRBV19 and TRBJ1-6 provide the parts outside the CDR3, is DGGITQSPKYLFRKEGQNVTLSCEQNLNHDAMYWYRQDPGQGLRLIYYSQIVNDFQKGDIAEGYSVSREKKESFPLTVTSAQKNPTAFYLCASRTGTPNSPLHFGNGTRLTVT.

This chain connects TRBV29-1 to TRBJ1-4, with D tentatively TRBD1 (6 bases). This CDR3 is 14 amino acids long. Germline V gene data show CDR1 as SQVTM and CDR2 as ANQGSEA. V was pared by 7 bases and J by 2 bases, with 14 bases between. The CDR3 is CSADLGGTNEKLFF. Written as DNA, the CDR3 is TGCAGCGCCGACCTAGGGGGGACTAATGAAAAACTGTTTTTT.

The chain is built from TRBV11-2 and TRBJ1-1; D possibly corresponds to TRBD1 (6 bases). V was clipped by 5 bases and J by 0 bases, with 16 bases between them. Per germline, CDR1 SGHAT and CDR2 FQNNGV. This CDR3 region has 16 residues. CDR3 in amino acids: CASSPRRGGMNTEAFF. DNA of the CDR3: TGTGCCAGCAGCCCACGGAGGGGGGGGATGAACACTGAAGCTTTCTTT.

The V and J genes are TRBV6-1 and TRBJ1-1; possible D gene TRBD1, 5 bases. V was shortened by 6 bases and J by 1 base, with 9 bases between the two germline ends. Germline CDR1 reads MNHNS; CDR2 reads SASEGT. The CDR3 runs to 13 residues. This CDR3 reads CASRIGQNTEAFF. The CDR3, as DNA: TGTGCCAGCAGAATCGGACAGAACACTGAAGCTTTCTTT.

Here the CDR3 DNA reads TGCGCCAGCAGCCAAGATCCGGCAGGACTCACAGATACGCAGTATTTT. Translating gives CASSQDPAGLTDTQYF. This sequence joins TRBV4-1 and TRBJ2-3; a weak D match, TRBD2 (5 bases). The V gene lost 0 bases and the J gene lost 2 bases, with 12 bases spanning the gap. CDR1 MGHRA and CDR2 YSYEKL come from the germline V gene. The CDR3 length is 16 residues.

The chain has TRBV19 and TRBJ1-4; no reliable D call. The V end was cut by 5 bases, the J end by 8 bases, with 18 bases between. Germline CDR1 reads LNHDA; CDR2 reads SQIVND (reference sequence). The CDR3 covers 15 residues. CDR3 in DNA: TGTGCCAGTAGTCACCGAGGCGTAATCAAGGAAAAACTGTTTTTT. Translation gives CASSHRGVIKEKLFF.

This chain connects TRBV29-1 to TRBJ2-7; 8 bases agree with TRBD1. This CDR3 is 13 amino acids long. The V segment lost 3 bases and the J segment 0 bases; nucleotides outside the gene matches: 1. Germline values: CDR1 SQVTM, CDR2 ANQGSEA. CDR3 in amino acids: CSVDGQGSYEQYF. The CDR3 nucleotides read TGCAGCGTTGATGGACAGGGCTCCTACGAGCAGTACTTC.

This clone was seen once. The chain combines TRBV19 with TRBJ2-7, with 7 bases aligning to TRBD2. CDR1 and CDR2 from the germline V gene are LNHDA and SQIVND (reference sequence). Unmatched junction bases numbered 5, after V lost 3 bases and J lost 0 bases. CDR3 length: 15 amino acids. CDR3 sequence reads: CASSMIGRSSYEQYF. CDR3 nucleotides: TGTGCCAGTAGTATGATCGGGAGGAGCTCCTACGAGCAGTACTTC. The variable domain in full, with the rest retrieved from reference TRBV19 and TRBJ2-7, is DGGITQSPKYLFRKEGQNVTLSCEQNLNHDAMYWYRQDPGQGLRLIYYSQIVNDFQKGDIAEGYSVSREKKESFPLTVTSAQKNPTAFYLCASSMIGRSSYEQYFGPGTRLTVT.

This chain uses TRBV4-1 with TRBJ1-1; D uncertain. V dropped 1 base and J dropped 1 base, with 7 bases sitting between them. This CDR3 has 14 residues. Germline CDR1 is MGHRA and CDR2 is YSYEKL. CDR3 loop: CASSQGPRNTEAFF. DNA for the CDR3: TGCGCCAGCAGCCAAGGTCCCAGGAACACTGAAGCTTTCTTT.

J is TRBJ1-5 and V is TRBV10-2; 10 nucleotides agree with TRBD1. The trim removed 11 bases at V and 5 bases at J, leaving 6 bases unmatched. The CDR3 is 13 residues long. Looked up from germline, CDR1 is WSHSY and CDR2 is SAAADI. The CDR3 DNA follows: TGCGCCGGGGGGGACAGGGGTGATCAGCCCCAGCATTTT. Translation: CAGGDRGDQPQHF.

The chain links TRBV6-6 to TRBJ1-5, with TRBD1 identical over 7 bases. V shed 4 bases, J shed 1 base, and the junction held 4 bases outside the gene matches. Germline CDR1 MNHNY, CDR2 SVGAGI (reference sequence). The CDR3 runs to 15 residues. The CDR3 DNA is TGTGCCAGCAGTTTACCGGGACAGAGCAATCAGCCCCAGCATTTT. It is translated as CASSLPGQSNQPQHF.

The V call is TRBV30, the J call TRBJ2-5; 11 nucleotides agree with TRBD2. The ends lost 4 bases at V and 3 bases at J; junction bases unmatched: 7. The germline V gene encodes CDR1 GTSNPN and CDR2 SVGIG (reference sequence). The CDR3 covers 15 residues. DNA for the CDR3: TGTGCCTGGATGCCGGGACTAGCGGCAAAAGAGACCCAGTACTTC. Its translation: CAWMPGLAAKETQYF.

V gene TRBV15 combines with J gene TRBJ1-1, with 9 bases identical to TRBD1. J lost 3 bases, V lost 6 bases, and 5 bases had no gene match. The V gene's germline CDR1 is LNHNV and CDR2 YYDKDF (reference sequence). The CDR3 spans 14 residues. CDR3 amino acids: CATSLTGGDTEAFF. The CDR3 DNA reads as TGTGCCACCAGTCTGACAGGGGGGGACACTGAAGCTTTCTTT.

V usage is TRBV7-8 and J usage is TRBJ1-1; TRBD1 matches at 9 bases. The CDR3 is 15 residues long. With 5 bases clipped from V and 5 bases from J, the junction kept 9 bases outside the gene matches. Germline CDR1 is SGHVS and CDR2 is FQNEAQ. The DNA of the CDR3 is TGTGCCAGCAGCGGCCGGGACAGGGAGTTTACTGAAGCTTTCTTT. Translated: CASSGRDREFTEAFF.